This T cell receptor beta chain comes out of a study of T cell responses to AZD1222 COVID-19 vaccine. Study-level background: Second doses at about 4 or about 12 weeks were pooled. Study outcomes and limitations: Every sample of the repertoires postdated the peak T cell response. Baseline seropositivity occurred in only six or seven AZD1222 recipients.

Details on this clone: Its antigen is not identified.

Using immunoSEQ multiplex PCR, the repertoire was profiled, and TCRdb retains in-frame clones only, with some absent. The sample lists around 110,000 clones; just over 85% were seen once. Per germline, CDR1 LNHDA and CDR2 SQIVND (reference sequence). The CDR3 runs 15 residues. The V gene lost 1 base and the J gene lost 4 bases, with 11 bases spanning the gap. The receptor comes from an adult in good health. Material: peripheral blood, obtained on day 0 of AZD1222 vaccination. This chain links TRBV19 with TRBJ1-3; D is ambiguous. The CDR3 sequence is CASSIAFQPGNTIYF. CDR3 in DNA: TGTGCCAGTAGTATAGCATTTCAGCCCGGAAACACCATATATTTT.